What follows is one T cell receptor beta chain and its context. Its antigen is still unknown. PCR employed 60 Vbeta and 13 Jbeta primers. The data were produced by immunoSEQ multiplex PCR, yet TCRdb's version contains in-frame clones alone and is incomplete. The sample has roughly 190,000 clones, about 59% seen once. The CDR3 has 15 amino acids. The V gene's germline CDR1 is SGHTA and CDR2 FQGNSA. Trimming shortened V by 3 bases and J by 0 bases, and 10 bases separated the two germline ends. These data originate in a study of cytomegalovirus exposure and HLA in healthy donors. About the research overall: For the 300 to 450 genotyped donors, about 81% fell within the Caucasian-associated ancestry cluster.

Overall study results and limits: It was taken for granted in presence/absence analyses that sequencing depth across donors was roughly uniform. The authors later linked a missense DCLRE1C variant to TCR beta V- and J-gene trimming. According to a later analysis, donors in an Asian-associated ancestry cluster reportedly had fewer N-insertions than the roughly 670-donor mean.

The V and J genes are TRBV7-2 and TRBJ2-3; tentatively, D is TRBD1 (6 bases). Material for sequencing was PBMCs. The source is a man in his forties in good health and CMV-seronegative. CDR3: CASSFTGTSTDTQYF. The CDR3 region has the DNA TGTGCCAGCAGCTTTACCGGGACAAGCACAGATACGCAGTATTTT.